A single sample is the source of the 17 T cell receptor beta chains below, sequenced in a study of cytomegalovirus exposure and HLA in healthy donors. This PCR relied on a set of 60 Vbeta primers and 13 Jbeta primers. Clones were sequenced by immunoSEQ multiplex PCR, and TCRdb holds only the in-frame ones, with some missing. Among fewer than 200,000 clones, 80% were seen once, and the ten largest hold under 6%. The specimen was PBMCs. These receptors were obtained from a man aged 25-45 years in good health and CMV-seronegative.

The chain employs TRBV25-1 and TRBJ1-3; D perhaps matches TRBD1 (5 bases). CDR3 length equals 14 residues. From germline, CDR1 is MGHDK and CDR2 SYGVNS. The germline V and J ends were trimmed by 6 bases and 0 bases, with 9 bases remaining between them. CDR3 amino acids: CASRLTGSGNTIYF. In nucleotides, the CDR3 is TGTGCCAGCAGACTAACAGGCTCTGGAAACACCATATATTTT.

The chain combines TRBV29-1 with TRBJ1-2; the D gene is possibly TRBD1 (5 bases). The CDR3 runs to 13 residues. V was cut by 7 bases and J by 3 bases, with 15 bases left in between. Germline CDR1 is SQVTM and CDR2 is ANQGSEA. The DNA of the CDR3 is TGCAGCGCATTGTCGGGGGGGGACTATGGCTACACCTTC. Amino acid sequence: CSALSGGDYGYTF.

The chain couples TRBV6-5 to TRBJ1-2; D is perhaps TRBD1 (5 bases). Germline V gives CDR1 MNHEY, CDR2 SVGAGI. Trimming shortened V by 9 bases and J by 5 bases, and 22 bases separated the two germline ends. The CDR3 is 15 amino acids. The CDR3 region is CASSRATYSDYGYTF. CDR3 in DNA: TGTGCCAGTTCCAGGGCTACCTATTCGGATTATGGCTACACCTTC.

The gene calls are TRBV5-1 and TRBJ2-5, with D unresolved. The J call may be wrong; the DNA end is better matched by TRBJ2-7. Germline V gene data show CDR1 as SGHRS and CDR2 as YFSETQ. The CDR3 loop spans 15 amino acids. CDR3 in amino acids: CASSFAERIVYEQYF. As DNA, the CDR3 is TGCGCCAGCAGCTTTGCGGAGAGGATAGTCTACGAGCAGTACTTC.

This chain uses TRBV28 with TRBJ2-6, with 7 bases matching TRBD2. V gave up 7 bases and J gave up 0 bases; unmatched junction bases: 15. Looked up from germline, CDR1 is MDHEN and CDR2 is SYDVKM. This CDR3 is 19 amino acids long. The CDR3 nucleotides read TGTGCCAGCAAAGAATTAGTAGCGGGCCCTTTCTCTGGGGCCAACGTCCTGACTTTC. It translates to CASKELVAGPFSGANVLTF.

V is TRBV30 and J is TRBJ1-2, with TRBD1 matching 10 bases. There are 16 residues in the CDR3. Germline loops: CDR1 GTSNPN, CDR2 SVGIG (reference sequence). The V segment lost 3 bases and the J segment 0 bases; nucleotides outside the gene matches: 7. The CDR3 DNA follows: TGTGCCTGGAGGGACCGGGACAGGGGACCTAACTATGGCTACACCTTC. Translated, it gives CAWRDRDRGPNYGYTF.

V usage is TRBV25-1 and J usage is TRBJ2-1; D unresolved. Germline CDR1 MGHDK, CDR2 SYGVNS. Between the trimmed V and J ends, which lost 1 base and 7 bases, there was a span of 17 bases. CDR3 length: 16 residues. This chain's CDR3 is CASSELFVASRNEQFF. CDR3 DNA: TGTGCCAGCAGTGAATTGTTTGTAGCTTCTAGGAATGAGCAGTTCTTC.

The chain couples TRBV5-1 to TRBJ2-7; 9 bases fit TRBD1. CDR3 length: 14 amino acids. The V and J ends lost 0 bases and 6 bases, in that order; junction bases with no gene match: 4. Germline V gene data show CDR1 as SGHRS and CDR2 as YFSETQ. The CDR3 reads CASSLGGTGCEQYF. The CDR3 DNA sequence: TGCGCCAGCAGCTTGGGGGGGACAGGGTGCGAGCAGTACTTC. Using reference TRBV5-1 and TRBJ2-7 for the parts outside the CDR3, the full variable domain is KAGVTQTPRYLIKTRGQQVTLSCSPISGHRSVSWYQQTPGQGLQFLFEYFSETQRNKGNFPGRFSGRQFSNSRSEMNVSTLELGDSALYLCASSLGGTGCEQYFGPGTRLTVT.

The chain employs TRBV15 and TRBJ2-5, with 7 bases matching TRBD1. The CDR3 runs 13 residues. Germline-derived CDR1 and CDR2 are LNHNV and YYDKDF (reference sequence). The trim removed 10 bases at V and 0 bases at J, leaving 5 bases unmatched. CDR3: CASTGANQETQYF. Written as DNA, the CDR3 is TGTGCCAGCACAGGGGCGAACCAAGAGACCCAGTACTTC.

J is TRBJ2-2 and V is TRBV5-4; TRBD1 aligns across 8 bases. This CDR3 has 16 amino acids. V lost 0 bases, J lost 4 bases, and 5 bases stayed unmatched. Germline loops: CDR1 SGHNT, CDR2 YYREEE (reference sequence). CDR3 in amino acids: CASSLVGTGPTGELFF. CDR3 nucleotides: TGTGCCAGCAGCTTGGTAGGGACAGGACCCACCGGGGAGCTGTTTTTT.

This clone came up once. This chain joins TRBV13 and TRBJ2-1; TRBD1 matches at 8 bases. The CDR3 covers 15 residues. V shed 5 bases, J shed 5 bases, and the junction held 8 bases outside the gene matches. CDR1 and CDR2 from the germline V gene are PRHDT and FYEKMQ (reference sequence). The CDR3 loop is CASSVRTGMNNEQFF. The CDR3 region has the DNA TGTGCCAGCAGCGTACGGACAGGGATGAACAATGAGCAGTTCTTC.

A word on this clone: Other DNA sequences in the same sample also yield this CDR3. The chain uses TRBV5-1 and TRBJ1-1; unclear D gene. Germline V gene lookup returns CDR1 SGHRS and CDR2 YFSETQ. V dropped 0 bases and J dropped 2 bases, with 8 bases sitting between them. The CDR3 sequence is 14 residues long. CDR3 nucleotides: TGCGCCAGCAGCTTGGGGCGGGAAAACACTGAAGCTTTCTTT. Amino acid sequence: CASSLGRENTEAFF.

The chain joins TRBV2 to TRBJ1-5; D call uncertain. The V gene's germline CDR1 is SNHLY and CDR2 FYNNEI. The CDR3 runs to 12 residues. With 6 bases removed from V and 5 bases from J, the gap between germline ends came to 8 bases. The CDR3, as DNA: TGTGCCAGCAGGGGGAGTCATCAGCCCCAGCATTTT. As protein: CASRGSHQPQHF.

The rearrangement links TRBV28 to TRBJ2-3, with no clear D. Per the germline V gene, CDR1 is MDHEN and CDR2 is SYDVKM. The CDR3 is 13 amino acids. Trimming stripped 4 bases from V and 6 bases from J, with 11 bases between. CDR3 amino acids: CASSSSLADTQYF. The CDR3, as DNA: TGTGCCAGCAGTTCCAGTTTAGCCGATACGCAGTATTTT. Full variable domain (rest looked up from reference TRBV28 and TRBJ2-3): DVKVTQSSRYLVKRTGEKVFLECVQDMDHENMFWYRQDPGLGLRLIYFSYDVKMKEKGDIPEGYSVSREKKERFSLILESASTNQTSMYLCASSSSLADTQYFGPGTRLTVL.

This sequence joins TRBV7-8 and TRBJ2-7; TRBD2 agrees at 8 bases. The trim removed 5 bases at V and 7 bases at J, leaving 10 bases unmatched. Per the germline V gene, CDR1 is SGHVS and CDR2 is FQNEAQ. The CDR3 spans 14 residues. The CDR3 DNA reads TGTGCCAGCAGCCCCCAGCGGGGGCCAGGAGAGCAGTACTTC. This encodes CASSPQRGPGEQYF. Using reference TRBV7-8 and TRBJ2-7 for the parts outside the CDR3, the full variable domain is GAGVSQSPRYKVAKRGQDVALRCDPISGHVSLFWYQQALGQGPEFLTYFQNEAQLDKSGLPSDRFFAERPEGSVSTLKIQRTQQEDSAVYLCASSPQRGPGEQYFGPGTRLTVT.

The chain is built from TRBV9 and TRBJ1-1; the D is unclear. The CDR3 is 14 residues long. The germline V and J ends were trimmed by 0 bases and 1 base, with 7 bases remaining between them. The V gene's germline CDR1 is SGDLS and CDR2 YYNGEE. CDR3 DNA: TGTGCCAGCAGCGTAGGAGGGCCGAACACTGAAGCTTTCTTT. Translated, it gives CASSVGGPNTEAFF.

This clone was counted once. J is TRBJ2-5 and V is TRBV6-5; 8 positions agree with TRBD1. J gave up 2 bases and V 6 bases, and 5 bases lay outside the gene matches. The CDR3 length is 14 residues. The germline V gene has CDR1 MNHEY and CDR2 SVGAGI. CDR3 amino acids: CASRVGQAQETQYF. The CDR3 region has the DNA TGTGCCAGCAGAGTGGGACAGGCGCAAGAGACCCAGTACTTC.